In its sample, the clone carrying this T cell receptor beta chain was seen once. The antigen is not known. The data originate from a study of lymphopenia after photon versus proton radiotherapy. The V end was cut by 6 bases, the J end by 8 bases, with 14 bases between. Germline CDR1 and CDR2: SNHLY and FYNNEI. This CDR3 comprises 13 residues. Study outcomes and limitations: Under photons, naive T cells and diversity fell while effector/memory populations rose. After lymphocyte nadir, photon-treated repertoires showed oligoclonal expansion, especially CD8+ Temra. Larger post-nadir TCR diversity loss correlated inversely with survival in deceased patients. Better survival with proton therapy was suggested as possible, not demonstrated.

TCRdb keeps only in-frame clones here, not all; method: immunoSEQ multiplex PCR. The sample holds about 68,000 clones, approximately 90% seen once. The receptor was derived from a woman between 65 and 79 years old with pancreatic cancer. The sequencing used peripheral blood, collected from a patient treated with photon-based radiotherapy. The rearrangement links TRBV2 to TRBJ1-5; D gene ambiguous. The CDR3 here is CASSEPDGKPQHF. The CDR3 DNA sequence: TGTGCCAGCAGCGAGCCAGATGGAAAGCCCCAGCATTTT.